The rows below give T cell receptor beta chains drawn from one sample of a study of glioma-infiltrating T cells after dendritic cell vaccination. TCRdb's copy holds only in-frame clones and misses some; the assay was immunoSEQ multiplex PCR. The table has around 73,000 clones, roughly four fifths seen once. Sequenced here: blood, sampled before dendritic cell vaccination. The receptors were gathered from a human donor with glioblastoma. Both conserved end residues are part of each CDR3. Fields, in order: clone size, V gene, J gene, D gene, CDR3 protein, CDR3 DNA. The D gene is left open where the match is weak. The size of a clone is reported for some rows only, either as once, few or many, or as a class for expanded clones.

NA	TRBV5-4	TRBJ1-1	NA	CASSSQTEAFF	TGTGCCAGCAGCTCACAAACTGAAGCTTTCTTT
NA	TRBV5-6	TRBJ2-5	NA	CASSLGGTETQYF	TGTGCCAGCAGCTTGGGCGGAACTGAGACCCAGTACTTC
NA	TRBV27	TRBJ1-2	NA	CASSFWARAGYGYTF	TGTGCCAGCAGTTTTTGGGCCAGGGCCGGCTATGGCTACACCTTC
NA	TRBV5-6	TRBJ1-2	TRBD1	CASSPGTGEYGYTF	TGTGCCAGCAGCCCGGGGACAGGGGAATATGGCTACACCTTC
NA	TRBV6-5	TRBJ1-4	NA	CASRLHTTSNEKLFF	TGTGCCAGCAGACTACACACCACCAGTAATGAAAAACTGTTTTTT
NA	TRBV18	TRBJ1-5	TRBD1	CASSPSQRGPLGQPQHF	TGTGCCAGCTCACCAAGTCAGAGGGGGCCCCTAGGTCAGCCCCAGCATTTT
NA	TRBV19	TRBJ2-2	TRBD1	CASDRDREWGGELFF	TGTGCCAGTGACCGGGACAGGGAATGGGGCGGGGAGCTGTTTTTT
NA	TRBV7-9	TRBJ1-5	NA	CASSIGTGTPDQPQHF	TGTGCCAGCAGCATAGGAACCGGGACACCCGACCAGCCCCAGCATTTT
NA	TRBV6-1	TRBJ1-5	TRBD1	CASSARTGISNQPQHF	TGTGCCAGCAGTGCTAGGACAGGGATTAGCAATCAGCCCCAGCATTTT
NA	TRBV2	TRBJ1-5	NA	CASSDRGGSKPQHF	TGTGCCAGCAGTGATAGGGGGGGGAGCAAGCCCCAGCATTTT
NA	TRBV7-9	TRBJ2-1	TRBD2	CASSLRGVEENEQFF	TGTGCCAGCAGCTTACGGGGGGTCGAGGAGAATGAGCAGTTCTTC
NA	TRBV5-1	TRBJ2-2	TRBD1	CASSLAVGGQGTGELFF	TGCGCCAGCAGCTTGGCCGTTGGGGGACAGGGAACCGGGGAGCTGTTTTTT
NA	TRBV5-1	TRBJ2-2	NA	CASSRAAVGGNTGELFF	TGCGCCAGCAGCCGGGCGGCTGTGGGGGGAAACACCGGGGAGCTGTTTTTT
NA	TRBV5-1	TRBJ2-7	NA	CASSASGQGSYEQYF	TGCGCCAGCAGCGCTTCGGGACAAGGCTCCTACGAGCAGTACTTC
NA	TRBV5-1	TRBJ2-1	NA	CASSLRTPGVDEQFF	TGCGCCAGCAGCTTAAGGACCCCCGGGGTCGATGAGCAGTTCTTC
NA	TRBV2	TRBJ1-1	TRBD1	CASSRQGTNTEAFF	TGTGCCAGCAGTAGACAGGGGACGAACACTGAAGCTTTCTTT
NA	TRBV19	TRBJ2-2	TRBD2	CASSIGPSGRFGGELFF	TGTGCCAGTAGTATAGGTCCCAGCGGGAGGTTTGGCGGGGAGCTGTTTTTT
NA	TRBV7-3	TRBJ2-1	NA	CASSAGTGREQFF	TGTGCCAGCAGCGCCGGGACTGGCAGGGAGCAGTTCTTC
NA	TRBV13	TRBJ1-3	NA	CATTRQYSGNTIYF	TGTGCCACCACCCGACAGTACTCTGGAAACACCATATATTTT
NA	TRBV27	TRBJ2-1	NA	CASNHRGGDEQFF	TGTGCCAGCAATCACAGGGGAGGCGATGAGCAGTTCTTC
NA	TRBV5-1	TRBJ2-1	NA	CASSLLMEASYNEQFF	TGCGCCAGCAGCTTATTGATGGAGGCGTCCTACAATGAGCAGTTCTTC
NA	TRBV14	TRBJ1-1	TRBD1	CASSRGVLGQGKGAFF	TGTGCCAGCAGCCGAGGAGTACTGGGACAGGGCAAGGGAGCTTTCTTT
few	TRBV2	TRBJ1-6	TRBD1	CASSGGTGNSPLHF	TGTGCCAGCAGTGGGGGGACAGGGAATTCACCCCTCCACTTT
NA	TRBV5-1	TRBJ2-7	TRBD2	CASSQGLLAGANSYEQYF	TGCGCCAGCAGCCAAGGCCTACTAGCGGGGGCGAACTCCTACGAGCAGTACTTC
NA	TRBV10-3	TRBJ1-6	TRBD1	CAITPDQGGGSPLHF	TGTGCCATCACCCCCGACCAGGGGGGTGGTTCACCCCTCCACTTT
NA	TRBV7-9	TRBJ1-2	NA	CASSLGQGSYGYTF	TGTGCCAGCAGCTTAGGTCAGGGAAGCTATGGCTACACCTTC
many	TRBV6-1	TRBJ1-6	NA	CASSDGEHSPLHF	TGTGCCAGCAGTGACGGGGAGCATTCACCCCTCCACTTT
NA	TRBV19	TRBJ1-5	NA	CASREGFNQPQHF	TGTGCCAGTAGGGAGGGTTTCAATCAGCCCCAGCATTTT
few	TRBV5-4	TRBJ1-4	TRBD1	CASGQGAANEKLFF	TGTGCCAGCGGCCAGGGGGCGGCTAATGAAAAACTGTTTTTT
once	TRBV7-3	TRBJ1-2	TRBD1	CASSSHPGTANYYGYTF	TGTGCCAGCAGCTCCCACCCCGGGACAGCGAATTACTATGGCTACACCTTC
NA	TRBV2	TRBJ2-1	TRBD1	CASRTGQGVNEQFF	TGTGCCAGCAGGACGGGACAGGGGGTCAATGAGCAGTTCTTC
NA	TRBV9	TRBJ1-2	NA	CAGSVHLGGNYGYTF	TGTGCCGGCAGCGTCCATCTGGGAGGAAACTATGGCTACACCTTC
NA	TRBV2	TRBJ1-1	TRBD1	CASRYRGMNTEAFF	TGTGCCAGCAGGTACAGGGGGATGAACACTGAAGCTTTCTTT
few	TRBV10-3	TRBJ1-3	TRBD1	CAITGQIGSGNTIYF	TGTGCCATCACGGGACAGATTGGCTCTGGAAACACCATATATTTT
NA	TRBV9	TRBJ1-1	NA	CASSDDPGKNTEAFF	TGTGCCAGCAGCGACGATCCCGGGAAAAACACTGAAGCTTTCTTT
NA	TRBV5-4	TRBJ1-1	TRBD1	CASSLSPGGGWGTEAFF	TGTGCCAGCAGCTTGAGTCCAGGGGGCGGGTGGGGCACTGAAGCTTTCTTT
few	TRBV6-1	TRBJ1-6	TRBD1	CASSARDRGISSPLHF	TGTGCCAGCAGTGCCAGGGACAGGGGTATTAGTTCACCCCTCCACTTT
NA	TRBV6-5	TRBJ1-2	NA	CASSYRPANYGYTF	TGTGCCAGCAGTTACCGCCCAGCTAACTATGGCTACACCTTC